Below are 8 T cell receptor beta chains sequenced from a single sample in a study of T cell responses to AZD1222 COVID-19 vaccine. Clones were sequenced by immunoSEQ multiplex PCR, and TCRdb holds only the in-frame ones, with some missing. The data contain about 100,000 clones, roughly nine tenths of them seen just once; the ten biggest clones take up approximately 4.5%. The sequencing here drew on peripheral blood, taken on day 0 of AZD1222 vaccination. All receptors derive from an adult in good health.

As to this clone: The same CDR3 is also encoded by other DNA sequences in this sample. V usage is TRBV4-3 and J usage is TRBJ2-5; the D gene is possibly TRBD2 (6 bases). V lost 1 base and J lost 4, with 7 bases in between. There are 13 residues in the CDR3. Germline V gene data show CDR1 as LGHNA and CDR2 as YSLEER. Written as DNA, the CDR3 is TGCGCCAGCAGCCAAGGGCGGGGAGAGACCCAGTACTTC. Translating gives CASSQGRGETQYF.

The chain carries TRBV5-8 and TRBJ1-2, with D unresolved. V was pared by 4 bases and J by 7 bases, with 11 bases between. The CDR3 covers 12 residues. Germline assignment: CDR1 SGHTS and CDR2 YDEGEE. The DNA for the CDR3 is TGTGCCAGCAGCGTCGACGGAGTTGGCTACACCTTC. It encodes CASSVDGVGYTF.

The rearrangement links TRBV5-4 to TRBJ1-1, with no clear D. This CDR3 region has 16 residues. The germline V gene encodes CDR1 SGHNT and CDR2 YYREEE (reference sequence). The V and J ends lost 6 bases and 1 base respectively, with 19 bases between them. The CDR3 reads CASTTLGSGRNTEAFF. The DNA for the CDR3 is TGTGCCAGCACGACCCTAGGGAGTGGACGGAACACTGAAGCTTTCTTT.

CDR3 DNA: TGTGCCAGCATCCCCCGAGCGTCGAACACTGAAGCTTTCTTT. This sequence encodes CASIPRASNTEAFF. V and J are TRBV2 and TRBJ1-1; D is uncertain. The germline V and J ends were trimmed by 7 bases and 1 base, with 13 bases remaining between them. Looked up from germline, CDR1 is SNHLY and CDR2 is FYNNEI. This CDR3 region has 14 residues.

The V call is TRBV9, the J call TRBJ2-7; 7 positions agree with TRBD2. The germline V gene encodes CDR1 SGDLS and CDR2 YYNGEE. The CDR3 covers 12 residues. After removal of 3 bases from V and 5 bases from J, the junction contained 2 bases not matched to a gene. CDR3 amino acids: CASSAAGDEQYF. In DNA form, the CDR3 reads TGTGCCAGCAGCGCCGCGGGGGACGAGCAGTACTTC.

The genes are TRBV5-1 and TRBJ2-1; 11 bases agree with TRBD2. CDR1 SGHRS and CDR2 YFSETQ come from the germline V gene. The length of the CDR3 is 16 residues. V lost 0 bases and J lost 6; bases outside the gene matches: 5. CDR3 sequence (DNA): TGCGCCAGCAGCTTGGATGCGACTAGCGGGACCAATGAGCAGTTCTTC. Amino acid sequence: CASSLDATSGTNEQFF.

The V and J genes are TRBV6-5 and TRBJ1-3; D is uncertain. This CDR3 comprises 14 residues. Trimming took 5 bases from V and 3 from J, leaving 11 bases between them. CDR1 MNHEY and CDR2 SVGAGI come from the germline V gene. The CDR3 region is CASSPRTLGNTIYF. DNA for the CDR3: TGTGCCAGCAGTCCTAGGACTCTTGGAAACACCATATATTTT.

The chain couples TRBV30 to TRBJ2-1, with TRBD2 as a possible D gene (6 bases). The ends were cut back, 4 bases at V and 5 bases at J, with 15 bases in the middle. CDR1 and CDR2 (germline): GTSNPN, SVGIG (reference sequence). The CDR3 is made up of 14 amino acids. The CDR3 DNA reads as TGTGCCTGGATCCGGGACTTCCAAAACAATGAGCAGTTCTTC. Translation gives CAWIRDFQNNEQFF.